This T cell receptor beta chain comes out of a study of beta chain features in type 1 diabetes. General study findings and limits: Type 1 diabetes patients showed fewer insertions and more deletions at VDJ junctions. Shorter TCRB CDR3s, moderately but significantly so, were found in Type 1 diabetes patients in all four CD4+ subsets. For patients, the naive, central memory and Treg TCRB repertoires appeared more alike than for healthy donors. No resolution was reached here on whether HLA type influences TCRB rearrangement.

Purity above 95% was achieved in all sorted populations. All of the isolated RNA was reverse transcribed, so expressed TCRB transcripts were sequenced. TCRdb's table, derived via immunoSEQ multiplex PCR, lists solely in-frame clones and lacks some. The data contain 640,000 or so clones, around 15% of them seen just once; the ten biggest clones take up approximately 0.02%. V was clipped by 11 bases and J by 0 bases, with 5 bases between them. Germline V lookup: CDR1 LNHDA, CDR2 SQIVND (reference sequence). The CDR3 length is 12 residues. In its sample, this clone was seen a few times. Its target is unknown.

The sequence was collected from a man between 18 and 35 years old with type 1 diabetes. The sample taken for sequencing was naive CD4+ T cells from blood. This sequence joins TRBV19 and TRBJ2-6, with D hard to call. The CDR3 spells CAGHSGANVLTF. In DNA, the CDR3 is TGTGCCGGGCACTCTGGGGCCAACGTCCTGACTTTC.